The 5 T cell receptor beta chains given below trace back to one sample, sequenced in a study of CD8 T cell repertoires and HIV-1 epitope variants. Antigens of these TCRs are unknown. Some clones are missing from TCRdb's copy, which holds only in-frame ones; the method was immunoSEQ multiplex PCR. Here the sample spans about 2,900 clones, approximately 71% being singletons. The sample was cultured CD8+ T cells derived from PBMCs. The receptors were gathered from a male donor with HIV.

The gene calls are TRBV7-9 and TRBJ1-1, with D possibly TRBD1 on 6 matching bases. V lost 4 bases and J lost 3, with 15 bases in between. The CDR3 has 15 residues. In germline, CDR1 is SEHNR, CDR2 FQNEAQ (reference sequence). CDR3 sequence: CASSSGEKAYTEAFF. The CDR3 DNA reads as TGTGCCAGCAGCTCAGGGGAGAAAGCGTACACTGAAGCTTTCTTT. Full variable domain (remainder filled in from reference TRBV7-9 and TRBJ1-1): DTGVSQNPRHKITKRGQNVTFRCDPISEHNRLYWYRQTLGQGPEFLTYFQNEAQLEKSRLLSDRFSAERPKGSFSTLEIQRTEQGDSAMYLCASSSGEKAYTEAFFGQGTRLTVV.

The gene calls are TRBV7-3 and TRBJ2-1; tentatively, D is TRBD1 (6 bases). The CDR3 is made up of 16 amino acids. Looked up from germline, CDR1 is SGHTA and CDR2 is FQGTGA. V dropped 1 base and J dropped 1 base, with 11 bases sitting between them. CDR3 sequence (DNA): TGTGCCAGCAGCTTAAGGCGAGGGGGATCCTACAATGAGCAGTTCTTC. It is translated as CASSLRRGGSYNEQFF. Using reference TRBV7-3 and TRBJ2-1 for the parts outside the CDR3, the full variable domain is GAGVSQTPSNKVTEKGKYVELRCDPISGHTALYWYRQSLGQGPEFLIYFQGTGAADDSGLPNDRFFAVRPEGSVSTLKIQRTERGDSAVYLCASSLRRGGSYNEQFFGPGTRLTVL.

A few counts support this clone. V gene TRBV23-1 combines with J gene TRBJ1-2, with a weak D call TRBD1 (5 bases). TRBV23-1 is an ORF for which the function is uncertain. Between the trimmed V and J ends, which lost 4 bases and 4 bases, there was a span of 16 bases. CDR3 length equals 15 residues. The CDR3 DNA reads as TGCGCCAGCAGTCGGCCGGACCTGGGGCCCTATGGCTACACCTTC. As protein: CASSRPDLGPYGYTF.

The chain is built from TRBV7-9 and TRBJ2-3; D is perhaps TRBD1 or TRBD2 (5 bases each). The CDR3 runs 15 residues. Germline CDR1 SEHNR, CDR2 FQNEAQ (reference sequence). V was shortened by 5 bases and J by 1 base, with 13 bases between the two germline ends. CDR3: CASSSIRDGTDTQYF. The CDR3 coding sequence is TGTGCCAGCAGCAGTATTCGGGACGGCACAGATACGCAGTATTTT.

The chain uses TRBV6-6 and TRBJ2-7; 8 nucleotides align to TRBD1. J was trimmed by 3 bases and V by 2 bases; bases with no gene match: 3. From germline, CDR1 is MNHNY and CDR2 SVGAGI (reference sequence). The CDR3 loop spans 14 amino acids. The CDR3 spells CASSYGTGFYEQYF. The CDR3 DNA reads as TGTGCCAGCAGTTACGGGACAGGCTTCTACGAGCAGTACTTC.